Listed below are T cell receptor beta chains from one sample, sequenced in a study of response to subunit inactivated influenza vaccine. TCRdb redid the calling of the RT-PCR reads with MiXCR, one entry per CDR3 protein. The profile shows about 620,000 distinct CDR3 sequences, approximately 12% of them singletons. This specimen consisted of PBMCs from blood, obtained on the day of vaccination. These receptors were taken from a man aged 50 or older who received an inactivated influenza vaccine. The CDR3 runs from the conserved cysteine through the conserved F or W. D genes are given only for firm matches. Clone size is stated in some rows and not others, as once, few, many or a class when expanded.

D	V	size	J	CDR3	DNA
TRBD1	TRBV25-1	many	TRBJ2-7	CASSWTGTGIYEQYF	TGTGCCAGCAGCTGGACCGGGACAGGGATCTACGAGCAGTACTTC
.	TRBV3-1	few	TRBJ1-1	CASSRDTGNTEAFF	TGTGCCAGCAGCCGAGACACGGGGAACACTGAAGCTTTCTTT
.	TRBV7-2	few	TRBJ2-5	CASSYGPLSQETQYF	TGTGCCAGCAGCTATGGACCGCTCTCCCAAGAGACCCAGTACTTC
TRBD1	TRBV3-1	.	TRBJ1-1	CASSQGGQGISEAFF	TGTGCCAGCAGCCAAGGGGGACAGGGGATTTCTGAAGCTTTCTTT
TRBD2	TRBV29-1	few	TRBJ2-2	CSVRREGRAGELFF	TGCAGCGTCAGGCGGGAGGGCCGCGCCGGGGAGCTGTTTTTT
.	TRBV4-1	few	TRBJ2-3	CASSQGPGGGDTQYF	TGCGCCAGCAGCCAAGGGCCAGGGGGGGGAGATACGCAGTATTTT
.	TRBV10-3	.	TRBJ2-5	CAISEGGRRSAETQYF	TGTGCCATCAGTGAAGGCGGACGGAGATCCGCAGAGACCCAGTACTTC
.	TRBV4-3	.	TRBJ2-7	CASSRGVNSLYEQYF	TGCGCCAGCAGCCGAGGGGTCAATTCTTTGTACGAGCAGTACTTC
.	TRBV12-3/TRBV12-4	.	TRBJ2-7	CASSPAREQYF	TGTGCCAGCAGCCCAGCTCGGGAGCAGTACTTC
.	TRBV20-1	.	TRBJ1-5	CSASLRGWSNQPQHF	TGCAGTGCTAGCCTGCGGGGTTGGAGCAATCAGCCCCAGCATTTT
TRBD2	TRBV9	.	TRBJ2-3	CASSVGLAGVPDTQYF	TGTGCCAGCAGCGTGGGACTAGCGGGAGTGCCAGATACGCAGTATTTT
TRBD2	TRBV16	.	TRBJ2-7	CASGLAGAYEQYF	TGTGCCAGCGGACTAGCGGGAGCTTACGAGCAGTACTTC
.	TRBV7-6	once	TRBJ2-1	CASSETAGPYNEQFF	TGTGCCAGCAGCGAAACGGCAGGGCCCTACAATGAGCAGTTCTTC
TRBD2	TRBV3-1	many	TRBJ2-1	CASSRLAGVPDEQFF	TGTGCCAGCAGCCGCCTAGCGGGAGTTCCTGATGAGCAGTTCTTC
.	TRBV7-9	.	TRBJ2-5	CASSLGLPGRETQYF	TGTGCCAGCAGCTTAGGTCTTCCAGGGAGGGAGACCCAGTACTTC
.	TRBV5-1	few	TRBJ1-1	CASRQDSYTEAFF	TGCGCCAGCAGGCAAGACTCCTACACTGAAGCTTTCTTT
TRBD1	TRBV7-9	.	TRBJ1-1	CASSLGQGRSEAFF	TGTGCCAGCAGCCTCGGACAGGGTCGCTCTGAAGCTTTCTTT